This entry describes one T cell receptor (beta chain). This specimen comes from a study of T cell changes during pregnancy in multiple sclerosis. TCRdb's copy holds only in-frame clones and misses some; the assay was immunoSEQ multiplex PCR. The sample has fewer than 40,000 clones; about nine tenths are singletons. The input for sequencing was CD4+ T cells from peripheral blood mononuclear cells, taken in the first trimester of pregnancy. The TCR originated in a female donor in good health, enrolled as a control in a pregnancy study.

The CDR3 DNA follows: TGTGCCAGCAGCTTGACAGGGGTTAATTCACCCCTCCACTTT. This translates into CASSLTGVNSPLHF. The chain combines TRBV5-8 with TRBJ1-6, with 7 bases matching TRBD1. V lost 1 base and J lost 6; bases outside the gene matches: 1. This CDR3 is 14 amino acids long. CDR1 is SGHTS and CDR2 is YDEGEE in the germline V gene.